This TCR beta chain was sequenced during a study of cytomegalovirus exposure and HLA in healthy donors. Deletions cut 5 bases from V and 0 bases from J, with 13 bases between. This CDR3 region has 15 residues. Germline V gives CDR1 MDHEN, CDR2 SYDVKM. This clone was detected only once. The antigen is unknown. Points from the study as a whole: The majority of CMV-associated TCR beta chains were reported as apparently HLA-restricted in a later analysis.

PCR used 60 Vbeta primers and 13 Jbeta primers. The repertoire was sequenced with immunoSEQ multiplex PCR; TCRdb's copy has only in-frame clones and lacks some. The table has under 200,000 clones, around 62% seen once. What was sequenced was PBMCs. This sequence was found in a man aged 40-49 years in good health and CMV-seronegative. V and J are TRBV28 and TRBJ2-5; a weak D match, TRBD2 (7 bases). Here the CDR3 reads CASSPAGAYQETQYF. The CDR3 bases are TGTGCCAGCAGTCCGGCGGGGGCCTACCAAGAGACCCAGTACTTC.